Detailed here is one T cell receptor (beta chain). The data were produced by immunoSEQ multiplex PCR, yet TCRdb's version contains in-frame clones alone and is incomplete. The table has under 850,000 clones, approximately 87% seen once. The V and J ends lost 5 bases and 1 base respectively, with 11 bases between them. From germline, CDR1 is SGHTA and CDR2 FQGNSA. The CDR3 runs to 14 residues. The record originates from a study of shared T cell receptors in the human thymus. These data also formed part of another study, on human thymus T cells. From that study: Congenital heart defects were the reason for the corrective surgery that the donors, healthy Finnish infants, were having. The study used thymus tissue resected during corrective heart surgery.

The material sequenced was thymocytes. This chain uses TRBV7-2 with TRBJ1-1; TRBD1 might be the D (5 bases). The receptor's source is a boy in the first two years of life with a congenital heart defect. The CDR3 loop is CASSARQRNTEAFF. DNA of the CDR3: TGTGCCAGCAGCGCCCGACAGCGGAACACTGAAGCTTTCTTT.